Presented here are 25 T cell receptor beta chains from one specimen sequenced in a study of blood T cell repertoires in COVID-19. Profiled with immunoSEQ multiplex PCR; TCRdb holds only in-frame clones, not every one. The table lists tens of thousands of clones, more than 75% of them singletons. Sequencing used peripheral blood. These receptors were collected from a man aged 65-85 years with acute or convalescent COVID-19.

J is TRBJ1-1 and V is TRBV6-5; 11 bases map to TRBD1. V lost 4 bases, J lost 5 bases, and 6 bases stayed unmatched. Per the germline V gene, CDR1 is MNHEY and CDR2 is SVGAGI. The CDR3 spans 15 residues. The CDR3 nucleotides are TGTGCCAGCAGTTCCTTGGGACAGGGGGGAACTGAAGCTTTCTTT. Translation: CASSSLGQGGTEAFF.

DNA for the CDR3: TGTGCCAGCAGTTTATCCGCGGGTAGCAATCAGCCCCAGCATTTT. Translated: CASSLSAGSNQPQHF. This rearrangement joins TRBV27 to TRBJ1-5; D call uncertain. Deletions cut 0 bases from V and 0 bases from J, with 6 bases between. This CDR3 region has 15 residues. Germline CDR1 reads MNHEY; CDR2 reads SMNVEV (reference sequence).

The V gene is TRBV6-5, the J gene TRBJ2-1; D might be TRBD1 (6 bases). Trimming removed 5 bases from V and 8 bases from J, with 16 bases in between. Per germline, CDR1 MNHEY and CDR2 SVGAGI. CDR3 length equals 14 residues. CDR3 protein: CASSIYRVRDEQFF. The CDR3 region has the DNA TGTGCCAGCAGTATCTACAGGGTACGGGATGAGCAGTTCTTC.

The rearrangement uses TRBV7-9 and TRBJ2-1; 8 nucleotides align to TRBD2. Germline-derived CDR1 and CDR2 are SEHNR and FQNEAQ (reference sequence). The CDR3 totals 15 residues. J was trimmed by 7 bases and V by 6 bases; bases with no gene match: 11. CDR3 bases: TGTGCCAGCAGTTCCGGGACTAGAGGTCTAAATGAGCAGTTCTTC. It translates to CASSSGTRGLNEQFF. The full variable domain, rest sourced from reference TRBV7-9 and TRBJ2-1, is DTGVSQNPRHKITKRGQNVTFRCDPISEHNRLYWYRQTLGQGPEFLTYFQNEAQLEKSRLLSDRFSAERPKGSFSTLEIQRTEQGDSAMYLCASSSGTRGLNEQFFGPGTRLTVL.

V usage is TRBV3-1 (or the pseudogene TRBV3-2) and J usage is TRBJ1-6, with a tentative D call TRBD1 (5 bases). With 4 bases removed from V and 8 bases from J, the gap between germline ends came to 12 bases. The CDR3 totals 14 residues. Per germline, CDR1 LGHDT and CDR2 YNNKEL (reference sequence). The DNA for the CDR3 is TGTGCCAGCAGCCGGAGCGGAGGGGATTCACCCCTCCACTTT. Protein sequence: CASSRSGGDSPLHF.

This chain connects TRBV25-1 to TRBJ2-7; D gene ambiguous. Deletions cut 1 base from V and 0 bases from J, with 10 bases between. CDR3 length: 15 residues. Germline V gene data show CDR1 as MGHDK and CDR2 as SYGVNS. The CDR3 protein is CASSELYQDSYEQYF. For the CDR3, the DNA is TGTGCCAGCAGTGAATTGTATCAGGACTCCTACGAGCAGTACTTC.

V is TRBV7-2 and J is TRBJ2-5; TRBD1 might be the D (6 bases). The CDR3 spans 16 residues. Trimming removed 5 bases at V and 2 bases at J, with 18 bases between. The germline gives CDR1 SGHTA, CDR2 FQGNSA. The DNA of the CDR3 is TGTGCCAGCAGCATCCGTGCAGGGGCCGTACAAGAGACCCAGTACTTC. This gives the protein CASSIRAGAVQETQYF. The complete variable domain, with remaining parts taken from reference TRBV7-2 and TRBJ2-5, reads GAGVSQSPSNKVTEKGKDVELRCDPISGHTALYWYRQSLGQGLEFLIYFQGNSAPDKSGLPSDRFSAERTGGSVSTLTIQRTQQEDSAVYLCASSIRAGAVQETQYFGPGTRLLVL.

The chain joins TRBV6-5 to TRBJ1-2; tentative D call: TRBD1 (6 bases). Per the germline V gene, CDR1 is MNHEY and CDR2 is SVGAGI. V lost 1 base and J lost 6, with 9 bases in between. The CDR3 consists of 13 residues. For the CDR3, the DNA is TGTGCCAGCAGTTACTTGGGACACGATGGCTACACCTTC. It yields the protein CASSYLGHDGYTF.

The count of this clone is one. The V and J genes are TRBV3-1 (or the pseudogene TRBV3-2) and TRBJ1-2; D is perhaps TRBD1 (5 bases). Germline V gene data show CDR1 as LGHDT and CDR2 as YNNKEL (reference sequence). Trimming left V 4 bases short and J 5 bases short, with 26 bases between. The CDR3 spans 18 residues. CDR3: CASSLPKTAGGKGYGYTF. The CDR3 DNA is TGTGCCAGCAGCCTACCGAAAACGGCGGGGGGAAAGGGGTATGGCTACACCTTC.

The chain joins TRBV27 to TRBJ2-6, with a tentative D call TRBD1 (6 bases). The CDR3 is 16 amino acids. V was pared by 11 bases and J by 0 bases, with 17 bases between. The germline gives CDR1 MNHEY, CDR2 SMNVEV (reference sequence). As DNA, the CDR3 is TGTGCCGCGATGAGGACAGCAAACTCTGGGGCCAACGTCCTGACTTTC. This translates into CAAMRTANSGANVLTF.

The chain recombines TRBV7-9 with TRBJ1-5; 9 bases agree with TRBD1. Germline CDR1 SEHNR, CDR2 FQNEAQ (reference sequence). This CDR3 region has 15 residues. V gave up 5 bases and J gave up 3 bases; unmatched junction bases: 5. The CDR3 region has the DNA TGTGCCAGCAGCCCAGGGACAGGGATCAATCAGCCCCAGCATTTT. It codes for CASSPGTGINQPQHF.

For the CDR3, the DNA is TGTGCCAGTAGAGGTCCTGGGGCACCCAGCACTGAAGCTTTCTTT. Its protein product is CASRGPGAPSTEAFF. The J gene is TRBJ1-1, the V gene TRBV19, with D maybe TRBD1 (5 bases). In germline, CDR1 is LNHDA, CDR2 SQIVND (reference sequence). The CDR3 is 15 amino acids. V was trimmed by 6 bases and J by 4 bases, leaving 18 bases between them. The full variable domain, completed using reference TRBV19 and TRBJ1-1, is DGGITQSPKYLFRKEGQNVTLSCEQNLNHDAMYWYRQDPGQGLRLIYYSQIVNDFQKGDIAEGYSVSREKKESFPLTVTSAQKNPTAFYLCASRGPGAPSTEAFFGQGTRLTVV.

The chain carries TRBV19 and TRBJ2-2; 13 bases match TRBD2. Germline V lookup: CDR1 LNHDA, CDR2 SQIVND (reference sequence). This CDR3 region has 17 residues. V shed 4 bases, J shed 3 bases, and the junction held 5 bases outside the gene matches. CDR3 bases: TGTGCCAGTAGTAGCCCGGGACTAGCGGGATACACCGGGGAGCTGTTTTTT. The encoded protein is CASSSPGLAGYTGELFF.

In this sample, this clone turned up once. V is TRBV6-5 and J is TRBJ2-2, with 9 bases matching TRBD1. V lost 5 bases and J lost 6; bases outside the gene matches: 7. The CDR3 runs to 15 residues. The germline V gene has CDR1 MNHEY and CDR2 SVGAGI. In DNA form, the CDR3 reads TGTGCCAGCAGTACAGGGGGCGCAGGTTCCGGGGAGCTGTTTTTT. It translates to CASSTGGAGSGELFF.

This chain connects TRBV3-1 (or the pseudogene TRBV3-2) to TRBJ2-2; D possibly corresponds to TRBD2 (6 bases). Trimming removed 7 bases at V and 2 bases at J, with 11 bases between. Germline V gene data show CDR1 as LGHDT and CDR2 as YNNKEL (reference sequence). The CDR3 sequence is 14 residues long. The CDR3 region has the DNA TGTGCCAGCAAGGGGACTCGCAACACCGGGGAGCTGTTTTTT. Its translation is CASKGTRNTGELFF.

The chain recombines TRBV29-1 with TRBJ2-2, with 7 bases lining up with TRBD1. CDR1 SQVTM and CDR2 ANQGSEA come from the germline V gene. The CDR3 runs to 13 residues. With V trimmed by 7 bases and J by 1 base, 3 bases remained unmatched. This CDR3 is CSAGTENTGELFF. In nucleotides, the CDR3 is TGCAGCGCTGGGACAGAGAACACCGGGGAGCTGTTTTTT.

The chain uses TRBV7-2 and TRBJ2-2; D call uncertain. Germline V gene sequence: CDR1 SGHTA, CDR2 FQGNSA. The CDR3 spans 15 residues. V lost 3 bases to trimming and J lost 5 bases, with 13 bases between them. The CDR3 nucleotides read TGTGCCAGCAGCTTGGGCATGGCAGTAACCGGGGAGCTGTTTTTT. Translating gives CASSLGMAVTGELFF.

The CDR3: CASSHYRVGDTDTQYF. In nucleotides, the CDR3 is TGTGCCAGCTCACATTACAGGGTGGGAGACACAGATACGCAGTATTTT. This chain links TRBV18 with TRBJ2-3; perhaps TRBD1 as D (6 bases). Deletions cut 4 bases from V and 2 bases from J, with 16 bases between. The CDR3 sequence is 16 residues long. The germline gives CDR1 KGHSH, CDR2 LQKENI. The variable domain in full, with the rest retrieved from reference TRBV18 and TRBJ2-3, is NAGVMQNPRHLVRRRGQEARLRCSPMKGHSHVYWYRQLPEEGLKFMVYLQKENIIDESGMPKERFSAEFPKEGPSILRIQQVVRGDSAAYFCASSHYRVGDTDTQYFGPGTRLTVL.

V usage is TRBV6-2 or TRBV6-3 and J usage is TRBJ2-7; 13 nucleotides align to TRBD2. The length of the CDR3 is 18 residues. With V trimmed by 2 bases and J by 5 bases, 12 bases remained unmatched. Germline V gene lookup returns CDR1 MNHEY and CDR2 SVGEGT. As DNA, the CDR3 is TGTGCCAGCAGTTACCCCAAATGGACTAGCGGGAGCTTCGACGAGCAGTACTTC. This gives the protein CASSYPKWTSGSFDEQYF.

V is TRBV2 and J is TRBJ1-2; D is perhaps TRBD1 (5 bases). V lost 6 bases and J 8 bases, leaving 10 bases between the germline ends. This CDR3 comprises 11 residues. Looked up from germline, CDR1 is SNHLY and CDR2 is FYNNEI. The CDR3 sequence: CASRGTGGYTF. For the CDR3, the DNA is TGTGCCAGCAGGGGGACTGGCGGCTACACCTTC.

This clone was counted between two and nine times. The CDR3, as DNA: TGTGCCGGTCAAAACTTAAACACCGGGGAGCTGTTTTTT. It yields the protein CAGQNLNTGELFF. The chain carries TRBV30 and TRBJ2-2; unclear D gene. Per the germline V gene, CDR1 is GTSNPN and CDR2 is SVGIG (reference sequence). V lost 8 bases and J lost 2, with 12 bases in between. This CDR3 region has 13 residues.

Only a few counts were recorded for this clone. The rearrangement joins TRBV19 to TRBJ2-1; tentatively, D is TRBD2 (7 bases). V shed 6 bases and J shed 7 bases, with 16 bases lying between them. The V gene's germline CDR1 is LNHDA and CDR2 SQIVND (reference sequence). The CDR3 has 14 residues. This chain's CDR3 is CASSYGGPGNEQFF. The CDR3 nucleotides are TGTGCCAGTAGCTACGGGGGGCCAGGGAATGAGCAGTTCTTC. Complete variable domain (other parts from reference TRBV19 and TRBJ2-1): DGGITQSPKYLFRKEGQNVTLSCEQNLNHDAMYWYRQDPGQGLRLIYYSQIVNDFQKGDIAEGYSVSREKKESFPLTVTSAQKNPTAFYLCASSYGGPGNEQFFGPGTRLTVL.

CDR3 nucleotides: TGTGCCAGCTCTCAGGGCTCAAACTATGGCTACACCTTC. Translating it yields CASSQGSNYGYTF. This rearrangement joins TRBV18 to TRBJ1-2; D might be TRBD1 (5 bases). This CDR3 spans 13 amino acids. V shed 6 bases and J shed 2 bases, with 10 bases lying between them. The germline V gene has CDR1 KGHSH and CDR2 LQKENI. Variable domain in full (rest from reference TRBV18 and TRBJ1-2): NAGVMQNPRHLVRRRGQEARLRCSPMKGHSHVYWYRQLPEEGLKFMVYLQKENIIDESGMPKERFSAEFPKEGPSILRIQQVVRGDSAAYFCASSQGSNYGYTFGSGTRLTVV.

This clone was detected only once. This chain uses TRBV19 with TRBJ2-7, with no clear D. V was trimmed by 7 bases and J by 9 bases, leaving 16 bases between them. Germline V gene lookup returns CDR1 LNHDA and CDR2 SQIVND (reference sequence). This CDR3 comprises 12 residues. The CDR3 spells CASISSGSGQYF. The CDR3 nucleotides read TGTGCCAGTATAAGCTCAGGATCCGGGCAGTACTTC.

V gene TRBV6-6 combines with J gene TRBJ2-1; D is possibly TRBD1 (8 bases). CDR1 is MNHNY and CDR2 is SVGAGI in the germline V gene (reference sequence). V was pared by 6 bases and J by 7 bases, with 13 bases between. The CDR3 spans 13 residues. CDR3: CASSPQGGNEQFF. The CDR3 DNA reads TGTGCCAGCAGCCCACAGGGGGGGAATGAGCAGTTCTTC.